This TCR beta chain was observed in a study of monozygotic twins with inflammatory bowel disease. TCRdb processed the 5' RACE reads again and assigns one entry to each CDR3 protein, with no DNA. The listing contains approximately 420,000 distinct CDR3 sequences. CDR3 length equals 17 residues. Germline V gene data show CDR1 as GTSNPN and CDR2 as SVGIG (reference sequence). The TCR comes from a human donor with ulcerative colitis or Crohn's disease, or a healthy co-twin of an affected twin (not recorded which). Input material: blood. The V and J genes are TRBV30 and TRBJ2-6. CDR3 in amino acids: CAWSGLSGSPGANVLTF.